These 8 T cell receptor beta chains share one sample of origin, sequenced in a study of blood T cell repertoires in COVID-19. Profiled with immunoSEQ multiplex PCR; TCRdb holds only in-frame clones, not every one. The repertoire holds approximately 100,000 clones, with less than 80% as singletons. The sequenced material came from peripheral blood. These receptors all come from a man aged 65 to 85 with active or convalescent COVID-19.

The chain recombines TRBV5-4 with TRBJ2-1; TRBD2 matches at 8 bases. Germline loops: CDR1 SGHNT, CDR2 YYREEE (reference sequence). The CDR3 runs 16 residues. The V segment lost 2 bases and the J segment 2 bases; nucleotides outside the gene matches: 6. This CDR3 is CASSLGAGATYNEQFF. The CDR3 nucleotides are TGTGCCAGCAGCTTAGGAGCGGGGGCTACCTACAATGAGCAGTTCTTC.

The genes are TRBV6-5 and TRBJ2-5; tentatively, D is TRBD2 (6 bases). Germline assignment: CDR1 MNHEY and CDR2 SVGAGI. V was clipped by 0 bases and J by 2 bases, with 13 bases between them. The CDR3 covers 16 residues. The CDR3 loop is CASSYSLASSQETQYF. The CDR3 region has the DNA TGTGCCAGCAGTTACTCTCTAGCGAGCTCGCAAGAGACCCAGTACTTC.

This clone was seen just once. The rearrangement joins TRBV6-4 to TRBJ2-1, with a possible D match to TRBD1 (5 bases). Between the trimmed V and J ends, which lost 4 bases and 15 bases, there was a span of 19 bases. CDR1 is MRHNA and CDR2 is SNTAGT in the germline V gene. This CDR3 has 13 amino acids. CDR3 region: CASSALTGGRLFF. The DNA for the CDR3 is TGTGCCAGCAGTGCCCTCACAGGTGGGCGTCTGTTCTTC.

The chain couples TRBV27 to TRBJ2-2; D is undetermined. Trimming pared 5 bases from V and 4 bases from J, leaving 8 bases between. Looked up from germline, CDR1 is MNHEY and CDR2 is SMNVEV (reference sequence). CDR3 length: 13 amino acids. For the CDR3, the DNA is TGTGCCAGCAGTCCCTCGCGCACCGGGGAGCTGTTTTTT. This sequence encodes CASSPSRTGELFF.

This clone showed up just a few times. This sequence joins TRBV7-3 and TRBJ2-1; TRBD2 matches at 10 bases. The V gene end was trimmed by 5 bases and the J gene end by 4 bases; junction bases not matched to a gene: 5. This CDR3 has 15 amino acids. The germline V gene encodes CDR1 SGHTA and CDR2 FQGTGA. This chain's CDR3 is CASSQRLAGYNEQFF. The CDR3 DNA is TGTGCCAGCAGCCAGAGACTAGCGGGTTACAATGAGCAGTTCTTC.

The V and J genes are TRBV3-1 (or the pseudogene TRBV3-2) and TRBJ1-2, with D uncertain. V was cut by 2 bases and J by 2 bases, with 6 bases left in between. The CDR3 spans 13 residues. The germline V gene has CDR1 LGHDT and CDR2 YNNKEL (reference sequence). Here the CDR3 reads CASSQSQNYGYTF. In nucleotides, the CDR3 is TGTGCCAGCAGCCAAAGTCAGAACTATGGCTACACCTTC.

This chain joins TRBV7-6 and TRBJ1-2, with a weak D call TRBD1 (5 bases). The CDR3 totals 14 residues. Germline V CDR1 and CDR2: SGHVS, FNYEAQ. V shed 3 bases and J shed 2 bases, with 10 bases lying between them. Here the CDR3 DNA reads TGTGCCAGCAGCTTCGCAGGGCTAAACTATGGCTACACCTTC. It encodes CASSFAGLNYGYTF. Based on the CDR3 plus reference TRBV7-6 and TRBJ1-2, the full variable domain is GAGVSQSPRYKVTKRGQDVALRCDPISGHVSLYWYRQALGQGPEFLTYFNYEAQQDKSGLPNDRFSAERPEGSISTLTIQRTEQRDSAMYRCASSFAGLNYGYTFGSGTRLTVV.

In DNA, the CDR3 is TGTGCCATCAGGGCACAGGTGAGCACAGATACGCAGTATTTT. It translates to CAIRAQVSTDTQYF. The chain is built from TRBV10-3 and TRBJ2-3, with a possible D match to TRBD1 (5 bases). V was cut by 6 bases and J by 0 bases, with 10 bases left in between. Germline values: CDR1 ENHRY, CDR2 SYGVKD. There are 14 residues in the CDR3.